This record covers a single TCR beta chain. Roughly 0.45 to 1 ug RNA was reverse transcribed with random hexamers. A single record per CDR3 protein comes from TCRdb applying MiXCR to the immunoSEQ multiplex PCR reads. The sample yields fewer than 250,000 distinct CDR3 sequences, about 94% seen once. Controls were drawn from healthy donors and were matched for age and sex. These data originate in a study of CD8 T cells in Susac syndrome. CDR3 size: 14 residues. Trimming took 2 bases from V and 7 from J, leaving 12 bases between them. Germline CDR1 is SGHKS and CDR2 is YYEKEE (reference sequence). The source of this sequence is a human donor in good health. The chain is built from TRBV5-5 and TRBJ2-2; D not resolved. The sequenced material came from CD4+ T cells from PBMCs. CDR3 protein: CASSFVALIGELFF. DNA of the CDR3: TGTGCCAGCAGCTTTGTGGCCCTAATCGGGGAGCTGTTTTTT.